These 26 T cell receptor beta chains were all obtained from the same sample, sequenced in a study of cytomegalovirus exposure and HLA in healthy donors. PCR amplification relied on 60 Vbeta primers (plus 13 Jbeta primers). Here immunoSEQ multiplex PCR was the method, and the copy in TCRdb shows in-frame clones only, minus some. The sample holds fewer than 200,000 clones; under 85% are singletons and the top ten take about 2.5%. Source material: PBMCs. Receptors were obtained from a human donor in good health.

The chain is built from TRBV25-1 and TRBJ2-3, with D possibly TRBD1 on 6 matching bases. V gave up 5 bases and J gave up 5 bases, with 23 bases separating them. Germline CDR1 is MGHDK and CDR2 is SYGVNS. This CDR3 comprises 17 residues. The CDR3 region has the DNA TGTGCCAGCAGTCTCCACCCAGGGGCGGACCGGGGAGATACGCAGTATTTT. This encodes CASSLHPGADRGDTQYF.

This clone was picked up one time. The chain carries TRBV20-1 and TRBJ1-2; no clear D. V lost 1 base, J lost 8 bases, and 8 bases lay in between. The CDR3 length is 11 residues. Germline V lookup: CDR1 DFQATT, CDR2 SNEGSKA (reference sequence). Written as DNA, the CDR3 is TGCAGTGCTAGAGGGGCGAGAGGCTACACCTTC. Amino acid sequence: CSARGARGYTF.

V is TRBV4-1 and J is TRBJ1-2, with D perhaps TRBD1 (5 bases). The germline V and J ends were trimmed by 5 bases and 2 bases, with 15 bases remaining between them. Looked up from germline, CDR1 is MGHRA and CDR2 is YSYEKL. The CDR3 is made up of 15 amino acids. DNA for the CDR3: TGCGCCAGCAGCGGACGACAGCCACCAAACTATGGCTACACCTTC. Protein: CASSGRQPPNYGYTF.

This rearrangement joins TRBV19 to TRBJ1-5; a possible D gene is TRBD1 (5 bases). Germline V gene data show CDR1 as LNHDA and CDR2 as SQIVND (reference sequence). The V end lost 6 bases, the J end lost 7 bases, and 13 bases lay between the germline ends. This CDR3 region has 13 residues. The CDR3 is CASRDTGHQPQHF. DNA of the CDR3: TGTGCCAGTAGGGACACAGGACACCAGCCCCAGCATTTT.

The chain has TRBV5-1 and TRBJ1-2, with no clear D. V was pared by 4 bases and J by 6 bases, with 13 bases between. The CDR3 has 13 amino acids. Germline V gene data show CDR1 as SGHRS and CDR2 as YFSETQ. CDR3 in amino acids: CASSTQGRDGYTF. The DNA for the CDR3 is TGCGCCAGCAGCACCCAAGGGAGGGATGGCTACACCTTC.

The chain uses TRBV29-1 and TRBJ2-5; 14 bases are shared with TRBD2. The CDR3 has 15 amino acids. Germline CDR1 SQVTM, CDR2 ANQGSEA. Trimming cost V 6 bases and J 5 bases; bases outside gene matches: 8. This chain's CDR3 is CSVATSGGARETQYF. Written as DNA, the CDR3 is TGCAGCGTCGCGACTAGCGGGGGGGCCCGGGAGACCCAGTACTTC.

The chain couples TRBV10-2 to TRBJ2-1, with 12 bases fitting TRBD2. After removal of 3 bases from V and 0 bases from J, the junction contained 24 bases not matched to a gene. The CDR3 has 24 amino acids. Germline CDR1 WSHSY, CDR2 SAAADI. CDR3 in amino acids: CASSDPGTGPTSGGRLSSYNEQFF. CDR3 bases: TGCGCCAGCAGTGACCCCGGGACAGGGCCGACTAGCGGGGGCCGCTTGAGCTCCTACAATGAGCAGTTCTTC.

The rearrangement links TRBV5-1 to TRBJ1-3, with D unresolved. Germline CDR1 is SGHRS and CDR2 is YFSETQ. V lost 0 bases to trimming and J lost 3 bases, with 7 bases between them. This CDR3 contains 14 residues. The CDR3 region is CASSLAGGGNTIYF. In nucleotides, the CDR3 is TGCGCCAGCAGCTTGGCGGGTGGTGGAAACACCATATATTTT.

The CDR3 protein is CASTGGRGGYTF. The CDR3 DNA reads as TGTGCCAGCACGGGAGGGAGAGGTGGCTACACCTTC. V usage is TRBV6-1 and J usage is TRBJ1-2; D is undetermined. Germline lookup yields CDR1 MNHNS and CDR2 SASEGT. This CDR3 spans 12 amino acids. V lost 7 bases, J lost 7 bases, and 13 bases lay in between.

The rearrangement uses TRBV7-6 and TRBJ1-5, with a weak D call TRBD1 (5 bases). There are 15 residues in the CDR3. V shed 4 bases and J shed 4 bases, with 14 bases lying between them. Per germline, CDR1 SGHVS and CDR2 FNYEAQ. This CDR3 is CASSSFGGKNQPQHF. CDR3 nucleotide sequence: TGTGCCAGCAGCTCATTCGGGGGGAAAAATCAGCCCCAGCATTTT.

V gene TRBV7-8 combines with J gene TRBJ1-5; D might be TRBD1 (6 bases). Trimming removed 8 bases from V and 1 base from J, with 15 bases in between. Germline CDR1 SGHVS, CDR2 FQNEAQ. The CDR3 spans 15 residues. The CDR3 coding sequence is TGTGCCAGCTCCGGCGGGGGCCCGAGCAATCAGCCCCAGCATTTT. Translating gives CASSGGGPSNQPQHF.

This rearrangement joins TRBV11-2 to TRBJ1-1, with D possibly matching TRBD1 (5 bases). Trimming removed 3 bases at V and 1 base at J, with 9 bases between. The CDR3 has 14 amino acids. Germline V gene lookup returns CDR1 SGHAT and CDR2 FQNNGV. The CDR3 loop is CASSFWQGNTEAFF. The CDR3 DNA sequence: TGTGCCAGCAGCTTCTGGCAGGGGAACACTGAAGCTTTCTTT.

This clone was seen once. The chain uses TRBV27 and TRBJ1-5; D perhaps matches TRBD1 (5 bases). The germline V gene encodes CDR1 MNHEY and CDR2 SMNVEV (reference sequence). V lost 4 bases, J lost 0 bases, and 7 bases lay in between. The CDR3 has 14 residues. The CDR3 here is CASSSGFSNQPQHF. The CDR3 nucleotides are TGTGCCAGCAGTTCAGGGTTTAGCAATCAGCCCCAGCATTTT.

The gene calls are TRBV7-2 and TRBJ2-2, with D perhaps TRBD1 (5 bases). Germline CDR1 reads SGHTA; CDR2 reads FQGNSA. V dropped 4 bases and J dropped 4 bases, with 10 bases sitting between them. The CDR3 contains 14 residues. CDR3 protein: CASSSTGSTGELFF. The CDR3 region has the DNA TGTGCCAGCAGCTCTACAGGTAGCACCGGGGAGCTGTTTTTT.

J is TRBJ1-6 and V is TRBV6-1; D gene ambiguous. Trimming cost V 2 bases and J 10 bases, with 9 bases left between them. The germline gives CDR1 MNHNS, CDR2 SASEGT. CDR3 length: 13 amino acids. The CDR3 coding sequence is TGTGCCAGCAGTGAAAAAGTCGGGTCACCCCTCCACTTT. Encoded protein: CASSEKVGSPLHF.

This clone was counted between two and nine times. This chain connects TRBV7-9 to TRBJ2-1, with D perhaps TRBD2 (5 bases). There are 11 residues in the CDR3. V was trimmed by 5 bases and J by 10 bases, leaving 9 bases between them. Germline V CDR1 and CDR2: SEHNR, FQNEAQ (reference sequence). The DNA of the CDR3 is TGTGCCAGCAGCACATTAGCGGAGCAGTTCTTC. Translation: CASSTLAEQFF.

V is TRBV5-1 and J is TRBJ1-6, with TRBD1 identical over 7 bases. V trimming: 0 bases; J trimming: 7 bases; junction bases outside the gene matches: 4. In germline, CDR1 is SGHRS, CDR2 YFSETQ. This CDR3 region has 15 residues. In nucleotides, the CDR3 is TGCGCCAGCAGCTTGGGGGACAGCAAAAATTCACCCCTCCACTTT. Encoded protein: CASSLGDSKNSPLHF. Based on the CDR3 plus reference TRBV5-1 and TRBJ1-6, the full variable domain is KAGVTQTPRYLIKTRGQQVTLSCSPISGHRSVSWYQQTPGQGLQFLFEYFSETQRNKGNFPGRFSGRQFSNSRSEMNVSTLELGDSALYLCASSLGDSKNSPLHFGNGTRLTVT.

The V and J genes are TRBV5-1 and TRBJ2-3; D is unresolved. V was clipped by 6 bases and J by 6 bases, with 8 bases between them. The CDR3 is 11 amino acids. The germline gives CDR1 SGHRS, CDR2 YFSETQ. CDR3 in amino acids: CASTLGDTQYF. The DNA of the CDR3 is TGCGCCAGCACCCTCGGGGATACGCAGTATTTT.

The V and J genes are TRBV27 and TRBJ2-7; TRBD2 matches at 12 bases. The V and J ends lost 2 bases and 4 bases, in that order; junction bases with no gene match: 0. The CDR3 length is 14 residues. The germline V gene encodes CDR1 MNHEY and CDR2 SMNVEV (reference sequence). The CDR3: CASSLTSGGYEQYF. The CDR3 nucleotides read TGTGCCAGCAGTTTAACTAGCGGGGGGTACGAGCAGTACTTC.

In its sample, this clone was seen once. The chain carries TRBV6-6 and TRBJ1-3, with D possibly being TRBD1 (5 bases). CDR3 size: 13 residues. Trimming left V 7 bases short and J 1 base short, with 8 bases between. Germline assignment: CDR1 MNHNY and CDR2 SVGAGI (reference sequence). CDR3 bases: TGTGCCAGCAAGGGGAGGTCTGGAAACACCATATATTTT. Its protein is CASKGRSGNTIYF.

The J gene is TRBJ1-5, the V gene TRBV18, with 7 bases fitting TRBD1. The germline gives CDR1 KGHSH, CDR2 LQKENI. V was clipped by 0 bases and J by 3 bases; unmatched bases: 2. CDR3 size: 15 residues. The CDR3 here is CASSPPGQLNQPQHF. The CDR3 bases are TGTGCCAGCTCACCACCGGGACAGCTCAATCAGCCCCAGCATTTT.

The chain employs TRBV6-5 and TRBJ1-5; D call uncertain. Germline lookup yields CDR1 MNHEY and CDR2 SVGAGI. V lost 0 bases, J lost 5 bases, and 5 bases lay in between. The CDR3 totals 13 residues. DNA of the CDR3: TGTGCCAGCAGTTACTCAATCGATCAGCCCCAGCATTTT. Amino acids: CASSYSIDQPQHF.

In this sample, this clone turned up a few times. V usage is TRBV19 and J usage is TRBJ2-1, with TRBD1 matching over 8 bases. Per germline, CDR1 LNHDA and CDR2 SQIVND (reference sequence). The CDR3 length is 15 residues. V was pared by 3 bases and J by 2 bases, with 3 bases of the junction left unmatched. The CDR3 protein is CASSIGQGAYNEQFF. CDR3 bases: TGTGCCAGTAGTATTGGACAGGGCGCCTACAATGAGCAGTTCTTC.

The genes are TRBV5-1 and TRBJ2-1; 9 bases fit TRBD1. Germline V gene sequence: CDR1 SGHRS, CDR2 YFSETQ. J gave up 6 bases and V 6 bases, and 7 bases lay outside the gene matches. The CDR3 totals 14 residues. In DNA form, the CDR3 reads TGCGCCAGCAATCTCCAGACAGGGGGCAATGAGCAGTTCTTC. It codes for CASNLQTGGNEQFF.

The rearrangement links TRBV4-1 to TRBJ1-1; 9 positions agree with TRBD1. V lost 0 bases to trimming and J lost 4 bases; unmatched junction nucleotides: 3. CDR1 and CDR2 from the germline V gene are MGHRA and YSYEKL. The CDR3 runs to 15 residues. CDR3 in amino acids: CASSQDDRGGTEAFF. CDR3 coding DNA: TGCGCCAGCAGCCAAGACGACAGGGGGGGCACTGAAGCTTTCTTT.

This chain uses TRBV9 with TRBJ1-1, with a tentative D call TRBD1 (6 bases). The V gene's germline CDR1 is SGDLS and CDR2 YYNGEE. The V and J ends lost 1 base and 0 bases respectively, with 16 bases between them. The CDR3 spans 17 residues. CDR3 region: CASSVTPGRGLNTEAFF. The DNA for the CDR3 is TGTGCCAGCAGCGTAACCCCCGGGAGGGGGTTGAACACTGAAGCTTTCTTT.